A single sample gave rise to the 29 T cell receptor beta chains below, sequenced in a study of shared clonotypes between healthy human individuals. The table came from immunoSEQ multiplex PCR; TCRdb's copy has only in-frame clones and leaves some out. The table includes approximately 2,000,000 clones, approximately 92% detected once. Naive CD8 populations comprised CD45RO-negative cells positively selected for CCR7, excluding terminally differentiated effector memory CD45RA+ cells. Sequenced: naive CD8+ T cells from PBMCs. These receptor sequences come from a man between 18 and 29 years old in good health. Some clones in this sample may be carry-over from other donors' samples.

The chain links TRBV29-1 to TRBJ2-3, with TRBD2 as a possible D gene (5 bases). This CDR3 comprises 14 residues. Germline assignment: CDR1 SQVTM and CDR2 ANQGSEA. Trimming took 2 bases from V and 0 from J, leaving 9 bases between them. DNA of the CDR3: TGCAGCGTTGAACTAGCTTCTAGCACAGATACGCAGTATTTT. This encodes CSVELASSTDTQYF.

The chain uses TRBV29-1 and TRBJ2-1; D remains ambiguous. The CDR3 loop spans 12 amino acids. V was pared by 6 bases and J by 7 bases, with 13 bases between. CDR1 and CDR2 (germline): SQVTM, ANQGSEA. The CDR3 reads CSVHDDLNEQFF. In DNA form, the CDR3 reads TGCAGCGTCCATGACGATCTGAATGAGCAGTTCTTC.

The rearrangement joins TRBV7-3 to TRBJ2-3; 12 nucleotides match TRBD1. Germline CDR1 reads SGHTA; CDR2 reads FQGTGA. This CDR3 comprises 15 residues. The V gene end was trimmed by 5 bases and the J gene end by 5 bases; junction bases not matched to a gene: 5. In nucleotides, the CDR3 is TGTGCCAGCAGCCCGGGGACAGGGGGCCTAGATACGCAGTATTTT. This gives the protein CASSPGTGGLDTQYF.

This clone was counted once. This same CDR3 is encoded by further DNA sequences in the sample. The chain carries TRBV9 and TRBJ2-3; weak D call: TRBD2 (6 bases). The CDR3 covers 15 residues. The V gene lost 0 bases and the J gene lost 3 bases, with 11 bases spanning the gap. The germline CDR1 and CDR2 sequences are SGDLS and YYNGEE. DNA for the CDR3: TGTGCCAGCAGCGTAGTTGGACGGGGGACAGATACGCAGTATTTT. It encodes CASSVVGRGTDTQYF.

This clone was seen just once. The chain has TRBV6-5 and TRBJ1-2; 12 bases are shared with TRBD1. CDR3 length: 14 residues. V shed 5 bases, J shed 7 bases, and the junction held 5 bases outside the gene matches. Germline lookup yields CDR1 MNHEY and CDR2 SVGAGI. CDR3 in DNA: TGTGCCAGCAGTGAGGGACAGGGGGCGGGTGGCTACACCTTC. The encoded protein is CASSEGQGAGGYTF.

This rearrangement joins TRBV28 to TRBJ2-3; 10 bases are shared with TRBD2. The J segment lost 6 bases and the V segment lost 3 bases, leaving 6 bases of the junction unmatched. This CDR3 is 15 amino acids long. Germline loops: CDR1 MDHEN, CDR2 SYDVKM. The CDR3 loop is CASSFTSGNIDTQYF. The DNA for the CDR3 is TGTGCCAGCAGTTTTACTAGCGGGAATATTGATACGCAGTATTTT.

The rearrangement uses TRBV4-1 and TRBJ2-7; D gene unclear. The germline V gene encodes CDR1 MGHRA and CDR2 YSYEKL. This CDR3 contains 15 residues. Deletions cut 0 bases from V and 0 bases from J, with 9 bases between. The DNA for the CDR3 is TGCGCCAGCAGCCAAGAACGGCTAAGCTCCTACGAGCAGTACTTC. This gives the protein CASSQERLSSYEQYF.

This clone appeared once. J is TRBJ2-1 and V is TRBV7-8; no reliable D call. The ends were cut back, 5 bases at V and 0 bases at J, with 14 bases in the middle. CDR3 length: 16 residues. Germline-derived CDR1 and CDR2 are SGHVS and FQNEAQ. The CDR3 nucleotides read TGTGCCAGCAGCCTAAACAGTGGCTACTCCTACAATGAGCAGTTCTTC. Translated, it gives CASSLNSGYSYNEQFF.

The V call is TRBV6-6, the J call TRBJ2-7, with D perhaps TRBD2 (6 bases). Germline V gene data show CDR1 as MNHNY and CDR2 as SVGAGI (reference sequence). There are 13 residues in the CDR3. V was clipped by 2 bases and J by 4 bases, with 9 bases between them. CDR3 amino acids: CASSYVGGYEQYF. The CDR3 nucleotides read TGTGCCAGCAGTTACGTCGGGGGTTACGAGCAGTACTTC.

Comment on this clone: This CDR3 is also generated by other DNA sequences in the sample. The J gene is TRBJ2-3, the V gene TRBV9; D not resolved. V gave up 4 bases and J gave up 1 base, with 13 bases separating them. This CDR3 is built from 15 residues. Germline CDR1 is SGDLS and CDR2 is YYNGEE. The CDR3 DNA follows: TGTGCCAGCAGCCCATTGCGAAGGGGCACAGATACGCAGTATTTT. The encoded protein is CASSPLRRGTDTQYF.

CDR3 DNA: TGTGCCAGCAGTTTAGACAGATCAGACCGGCTGTTCTTC. It is translated as CASSLDRSDRLFF. The rearrangement joins TRBV28 to TRBJ2-1, with D perhaps TRBD1 (5 bases). V was clipped by 2 bases and J by 15 bases, with 17 bases between them. The germline gives CDR1 MDHEN, CDR2 SYDVKM. The CDR3 runs to 13 residues.

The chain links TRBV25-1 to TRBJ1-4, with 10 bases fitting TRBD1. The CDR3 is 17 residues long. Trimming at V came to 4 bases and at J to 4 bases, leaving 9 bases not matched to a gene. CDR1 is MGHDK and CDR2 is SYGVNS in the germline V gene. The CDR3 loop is CASSGSGQGNGNEKLFF. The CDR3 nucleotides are TGTGCCAGCAGTGGATCGGGACAGGGGAATGGTAATGAAAAACTGTTTTTT. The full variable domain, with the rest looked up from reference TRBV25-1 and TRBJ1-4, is EADIYQTPRYLVIGTGKKITLECSQTMGHDKMYWYQQDPGMELHLIHYSYGVNSTEKGDLSSESTVSRIRTEHFPLTLESARPSHTSQYLCASSGSGQGNGNEKLFFGSGTQLSVL.

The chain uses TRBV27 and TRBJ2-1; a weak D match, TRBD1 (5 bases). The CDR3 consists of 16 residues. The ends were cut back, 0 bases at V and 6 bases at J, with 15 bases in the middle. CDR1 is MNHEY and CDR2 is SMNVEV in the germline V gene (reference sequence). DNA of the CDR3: TGTGCCAGCAGTTTATCTCCAGGGTCTTGGGCCAATGAGCAGTTCTTC. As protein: CASSLSPGSWANEQFF.

The CDR3 sequence: CASSQEDGQLNTEAFF. In DNA form, the CDR3 reads TGTGCCAGCAGCCAAGAGGATGGACAGCTGAACACTGAAGCTTTCTTT. The V gene is TRBV4-2, the J gene TRBJ1-1; maybe TRBD1 (6 bases). Germline CDR1 LGHNA, CDR2 YNFKEQ. The length of the CDR3 is 16 residues. The germline V and J ends were trimmed by 0 bases and 0 bases, with 11 bases remaining between them.

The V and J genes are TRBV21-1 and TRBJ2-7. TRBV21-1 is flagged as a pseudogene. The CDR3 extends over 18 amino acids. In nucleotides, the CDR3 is TGTGCCAGCAGCATGGACGGCTCAGAGGCCCGAGGGGGGAACGAGCAGTACTTC. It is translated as CASSMDGSEARGGNEQYF.

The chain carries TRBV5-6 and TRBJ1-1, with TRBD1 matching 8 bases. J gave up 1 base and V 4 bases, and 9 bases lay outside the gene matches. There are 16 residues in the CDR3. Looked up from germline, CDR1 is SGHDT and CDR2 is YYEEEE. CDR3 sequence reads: CASSLLGQGWNTEAFF. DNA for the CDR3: TGTGCCAGCAGCCTACTTGGACAGGGTTGGAACACTGAAGCTTTCTTT.

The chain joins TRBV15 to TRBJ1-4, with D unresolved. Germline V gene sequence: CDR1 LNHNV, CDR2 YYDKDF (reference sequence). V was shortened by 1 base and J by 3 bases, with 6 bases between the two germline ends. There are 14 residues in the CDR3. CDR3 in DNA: TGTGCCACCAGCAGAGGGTCGGCTAATGAAAAACTGTTTTTT. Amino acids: CATSRGSANEKLFF.

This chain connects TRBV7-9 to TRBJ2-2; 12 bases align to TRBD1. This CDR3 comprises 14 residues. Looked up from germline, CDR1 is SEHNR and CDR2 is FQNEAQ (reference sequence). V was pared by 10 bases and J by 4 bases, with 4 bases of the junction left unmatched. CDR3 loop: CATGQGASTGELFF. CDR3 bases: TGTGCCACGGGACAGGGGGCGAGCACCGGGGAGCTGTTTTTT.

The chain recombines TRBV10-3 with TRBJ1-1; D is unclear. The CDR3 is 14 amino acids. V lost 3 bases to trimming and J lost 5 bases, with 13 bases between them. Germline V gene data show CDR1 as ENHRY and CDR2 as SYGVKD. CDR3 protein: CAISELQPGTEAFF. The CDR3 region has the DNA TGTGCCATCAGTGAATTGCAGCCCGGGACTGAAGCTTTCTTT.

The chain's CDR3 is CASSFGWETGGTSTGELFF. CDR3 in DNA: TGCGCCAGCAGCTTCGGATGGGAGACAGGGGGTACGAGCACCGGGGAGCTGTTTTTT. This chain uses TRBV5-1 with TRBJ2-2; 9 bases align to TRBD1. The junction had 15 bases not matched to a gene; V was cut back by 2 bases and J by 4 bases. The CDR3 extends over 19 amino acids. Germline loops: CDR1 SGHRS, CDR2 YFSETQ.

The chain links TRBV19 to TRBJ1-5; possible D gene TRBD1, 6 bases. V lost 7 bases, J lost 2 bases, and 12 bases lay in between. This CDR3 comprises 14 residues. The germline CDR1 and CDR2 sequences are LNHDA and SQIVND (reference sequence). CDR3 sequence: CASKQGEGNQPQHF. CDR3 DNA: TGTGCCAGTAAACAGGGCGAGGGCAATCAGCCCCAGCATTTT.

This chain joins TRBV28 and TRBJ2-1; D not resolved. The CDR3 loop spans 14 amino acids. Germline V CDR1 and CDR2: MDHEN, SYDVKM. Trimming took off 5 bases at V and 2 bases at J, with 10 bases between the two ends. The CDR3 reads CASSPMVAYNEQFF. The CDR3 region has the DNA TGTGCCAGCAGTCCCATGGTAGCCTACAATGAGCAGTTCTTC. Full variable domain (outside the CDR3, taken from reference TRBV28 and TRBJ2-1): DVKVTQSSRYLVKRTGEKVFLECVQDMDHENMFWYRQDPGLGLRLIYFSYDVKMKEKGDIPEGYSVSREKKERFSLILESASTNQTSMYLCASSPMVAYNEQFFGPGTRLTVL.

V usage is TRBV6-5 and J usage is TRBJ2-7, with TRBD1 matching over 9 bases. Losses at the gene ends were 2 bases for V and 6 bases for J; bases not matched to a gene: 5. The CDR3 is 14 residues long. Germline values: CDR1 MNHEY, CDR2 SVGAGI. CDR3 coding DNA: TGTGCCAGCAGTTACCGAACAGGGGGCAGCGAGCAGTACTTC. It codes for CASSYRTGGSEQYF.

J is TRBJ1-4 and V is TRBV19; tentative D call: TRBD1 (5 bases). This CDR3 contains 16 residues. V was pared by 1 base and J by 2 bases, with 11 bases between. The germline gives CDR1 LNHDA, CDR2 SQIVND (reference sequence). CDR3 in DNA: TGTGCCAGTAGTATAGTTGGGGGTACGACTAATGAAAAACTGTTTTTT. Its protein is CASSIVGGTTNEKLFF.

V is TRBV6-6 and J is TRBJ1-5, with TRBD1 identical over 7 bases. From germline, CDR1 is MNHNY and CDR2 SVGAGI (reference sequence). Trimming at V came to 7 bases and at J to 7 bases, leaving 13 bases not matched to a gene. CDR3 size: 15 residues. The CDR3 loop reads CASKSTGQGDQPQHF. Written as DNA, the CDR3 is TGTGCCAGCAAATCGACAGGGCAAGGGGACCAGCCCCAGCATTTT.

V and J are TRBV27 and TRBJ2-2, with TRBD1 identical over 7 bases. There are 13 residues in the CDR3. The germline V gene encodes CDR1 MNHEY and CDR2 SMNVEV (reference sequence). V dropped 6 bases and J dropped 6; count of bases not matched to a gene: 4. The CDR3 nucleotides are TGTGCCAGCAGCGACAGGGTAGCCGGGGAGCTGTTTTTT. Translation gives CASSDRVAGELFF.

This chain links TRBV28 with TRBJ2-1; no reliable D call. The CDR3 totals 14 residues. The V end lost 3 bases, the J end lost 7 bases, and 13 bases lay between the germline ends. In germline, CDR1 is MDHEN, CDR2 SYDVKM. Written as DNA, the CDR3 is TGTGCCAGCAGTTTCCGCGTCCCTTGGAATGAGCAGTTCTTC. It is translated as CASSFRVPWNEQFF.

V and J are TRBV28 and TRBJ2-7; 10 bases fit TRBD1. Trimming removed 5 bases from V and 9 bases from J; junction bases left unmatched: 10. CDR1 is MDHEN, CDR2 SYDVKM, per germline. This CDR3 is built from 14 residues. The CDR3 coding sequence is TGTGCCAGCAGTACCACCCGACAGGGGGCCGGGCAGTACTTC. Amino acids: CASSTTRQGAGQYF.

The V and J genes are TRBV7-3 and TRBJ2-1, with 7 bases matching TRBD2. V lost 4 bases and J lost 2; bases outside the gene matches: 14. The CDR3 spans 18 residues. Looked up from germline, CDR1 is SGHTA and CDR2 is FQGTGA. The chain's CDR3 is CASSSARGAGVAYNEQFF. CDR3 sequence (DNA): TGTGCCAGCAGCTCCGCCCGGGGCGCGGGGGTGGCCTACAATGAGCAGTTCTTC.